This record looks at one T cell receptor (beta chain) sequence and its context. These data originate in a study of blood T cell repertoires in COVID-19. V dropped 4 bases and J dropped 3; count of bases not matched to a gene: 4. The germline V gene has CDR1 SGHDT and CDR2 YYEEEE. There are 14 residues in the CDR3. Original processing notes: Amplifying reference gene primers gave estimates of nucleated cell counts. Libraries were prepared by immunoSEQ multiplex PCR; TCRdb keeps only in-frame clonotypes and omits some of them. Clone size and the V and J calls come from that table; the DNA yielded D and trimming. The sample has over 200,000 clones; about 91% are singletons.

Sequencing input: PBMCs or T cells enriched from blood (not recorded which). This rearrangement joins TRBV5-6 to TRBJ1-2; TRBD1 agrees at 9 bases. This clonotype originated in a human donor in a cohort exposed to, infected with or recovered from COVID-19 (not recorded which). The donor label of this sample is uncertain. The CDR3 nucleotides are TGTGCCAGCAGCATCGGACAGGGGTACTATGGCTACACCTTC. Its translation: CASSIGQGYYGYTF.